This T cell receptor beta chain was sequenced for a study of blood T cell repertoires in COVID-19. The CDR3 length is 14 residues. V lost 4 bases and J lost 8; bases outside the gene matches: 7. Germline assignment: CDR1 LGHDT and CDR2 YNNKEL (reference sequence). Authors' processing steps: By means of reference gene primer amplification, nucleated cell counts were estimated. Profiled with immunoSEQ multiplex PCR; TCRdb holds only in-frame clones, not every one. D and trimming come from the DNA, and the V and J calls and clone size come from that table. The table lists 200,000 to 300,000 clones, roughly 90% of them singletons.

Sequencing was carried out using peripheral blood. This TCR was sampled from a woman in her twenties or thirties with acute or convalescent COVID-19. The rearrangement uses TRBV3-1 (or the pseudogene TRBV3-2) and TRBJ2-1; 8 nucleotides line up with TRBD1. The CDR3 loop is CASSPGQEGYEQFF. DNA of the CDR3: TGTGCCAGCAGCCCGGGACAGGAAGGATATGAGCAGTTCTTC.